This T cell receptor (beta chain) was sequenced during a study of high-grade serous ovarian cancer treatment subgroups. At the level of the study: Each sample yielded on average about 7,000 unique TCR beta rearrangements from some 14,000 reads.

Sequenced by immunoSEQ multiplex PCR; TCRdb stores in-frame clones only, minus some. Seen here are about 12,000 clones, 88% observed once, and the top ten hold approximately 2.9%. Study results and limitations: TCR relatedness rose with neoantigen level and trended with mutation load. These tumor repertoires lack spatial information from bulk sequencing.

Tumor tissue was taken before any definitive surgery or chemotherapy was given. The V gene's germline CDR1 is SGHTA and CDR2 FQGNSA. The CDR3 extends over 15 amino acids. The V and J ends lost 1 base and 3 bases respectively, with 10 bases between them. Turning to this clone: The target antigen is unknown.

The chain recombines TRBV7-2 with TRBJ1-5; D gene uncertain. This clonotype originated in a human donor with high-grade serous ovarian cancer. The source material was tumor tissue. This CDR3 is CASSLVVSHNQPQHF. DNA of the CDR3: TGTGCCAGCAGCTTAGTGGTCAGCCACAATCAGCCCCAGCATTTT.